The 30 T cell receptor beta chains reported below all come from one sample, sequenced in a study of beta chain features in type 1 diabetes. Expressed TCRB transcripts were sequenced, since all the RNA that had been isolated was reverse transcribed. Repertoires were generated with immunoSEQ multiplex PCR, while TCRdb's copy carries only in-frame clones and drops some. The sample holds over 350,000 clones, over 12% seen once. The sequenced sample was naive CD4+ T cells from blood. Receptors originate from a woman aged 18-35 years in good health.

This clone was recorded a few times. This chain uses TRBV30 with TRBJ2-5, with D tentatively TRBD2 (7 bases). The CDR3 contains 16 residues. Germline V gene lookup returns CDR1 GTSNPN and CDR2 SVGIG (reference sequence). Trimming took off 0 bases at V and 7 bases at J, with 21 bases between the two ends. CDR3 in DNA: TGTGCCTGGAGTGTACGGGGGGCGCGAGCTGTGAGGACCCAGTACTTC. Its translation: CAWSVRGARAVRTQYF. Drawing the rest from reference TRBV30 and TRBJ2-5, the complete variable domain is SQTIHQWPATLVQPVGSPLSLECTVEGTSNPNLYWYRQAAGRGLQLLFYSVGIGQISSEVPQNLSASRPQDRQFILSSKKLLLSDSGFYLCAWSVRGARAVRTQYFGPGTRLLVL.

This clone showed up just a few times. The chain links TRBV27 to TRBJ2-5, with 8 bases lining up with TRBD2. The CDR3 runs 15 residues. In germline, CDR1 is MNHEY, CDR2 SMNVEV (reference sequence). V was clipped by 0 bases and J by 11 bases; unmatched bases: 11. CDR3 nucleotides: TGTGCCAGCAGTTTATCGACGGGAGGGCGAGGAGAGCAGTACTTC. It yields the protein CASSLSTGGRGEQYF.

This clone has just a few counts. The same CDR3 also results from other DNA sequences found in this sample. The chain carries TRBV28 and TRBJ2-1, with 12 bases fitting TRBD2. The germline V gene encodes CDR1 MDHEN and CDR2 SYDVKM. V lost 7 bases to trimming and J lost 4 bases; unmatched junction nucleotides: 5. The CDR3 totals 15 residues. The CDR3 nucleotides read TGTGCCAGCACTCCCGGGACTAGCGGGTACAATGAGCAGTTCTTC. Its translation: CASTPGTSGYNEQFF.

The rearrangement uses TRBV5-4 and TRBJ2-7, with TRBD1 matching 10 bases. This CDR3 contains 14 residues. With 1 base clipped from V and 6 bases from J, the junction kept 4 bases outside the gene matches. Germline V lookup: CDR1 SGHNT, CDR2 YYREEE (reference sequence). CDR3 in amino acids: CASSLRQGAVEQYF. DNA of the CDR3: TGTGCCAGCAGCTTGAGACAGGGGGCGGTCGAGCAGTACTTC.

The rearrangement links TRBV16 to TRBJ1-4, with D possibly being TRBD1 (5 bases). CDR1 is KGHSY and CDR2 is FQNENV in the germline V gene. Trimming cost V 2 bases and J 5 bases, with 9 bases left between them. CDR3 length: 14 amino acids. The CDR3 region is CASSQGTQNEKLFF. CDR3 DNA sequence: TGTGCCAGCAGCCAAGGGACTCAGAATGAAAAACTGTTTTTT.

This clone was counted only a few times. Within the sample, other DNA sequences also encode this same CDR3. This chain joins TRBV5-1 and TRBJ2-1; 7 nucleotides align to TRBD2. The length of the CDR3 is 15 residues. Trimming cost V 4 bases and J 1 base; bases outside gene matches: 5. In germline, CDR1 is SGHRS, CDR2 YFSETQ. In DNA form, the CDR3 reads TGCGCCAGCAGCACCTCTAGCGGTTCCTACAATGAGCAGTTCTTC. Encoded protein: CASSTSSGSYNEQFF.

This clone has more than one count but fewer than ten. The chain couples TRBV21-1 to TRBJ2-1; the tabulated D call, TRBD1, remains unverified against the DNA. TRBV21-1 is assigned pseudogene status. This CDR3 spans 14 amino acids. CDR3 loop: CASSKGDSYNEQFF. The CDR3 DNA follows: TGTGCCAGCAGCAAAGGAGACAGTTACAATGAGCAGTTCTTC.

This clone was detected only a few times. The chain links TRBV2 to TRBJ2-5, with TRBD2 matching 10 bases. After removal of 4 bases from V and 1 base from J, the junction contained 3 bases not matched to a gene. The CDR3 is made up of 15 amino acids. The germline V gene encodes CDR1 SNHLY and CDR2 FYNNEI. The CDR3 sequence is CASSARLAGQETQYF. CDR3 bases: TGTGCCAGCAGTGCAAGACTAGCGGGCCAAGAGACCCAGTACTTC.

The genes are TRBV27 and TRBJ2-5, with D perhaps matching TRBD1 (7 bases). Germline CDR1 is MNHEY and CDR2 is SMNVEV (reference sequence). The V gene lost 6 bases and the J gene lost 5 bases, with 10 bases spanning the gap. This CDR3 is built from 12 residues. The CDR3 DNA reads TGTGCCAGCAGACAGGGGAGGGAGACCCAGTACTTC. Its translation is CASRQGRETQYF.

V and J are TRBV18 and TRBJ2-7; perhaps TRBD1 as D (6 bases). The germline V gene has CDR1 KGHSH and CDR2 LQKENI. V lost 3 bases, J lost 7 bases, and 19 bases lay in between. The CDR3 covers 15 residues. The CDR3 bases are TGTGCCAGCTCACCCCAGGACAGCGCCTGGCATGAGCAGTACTTC. This sequence encodes CASSPQDSAWHEQYF.

The rearrangement uses TRBV6-1 and TRBJ2-1; 10 bases map to TRBD2. CDR1 is MNHNS, CDR2 SASEGT, per germline. V lost 6 bases, J lost 9 bases, and 11 bases stayed unmatched. CDR3 size: 15 residues. The DNA for the CDR3 is TGTGCCAGCAGAGCGGGAGGGACCCTGTACGCTGAGCAGTTCTTC. Translating gives CASRAGGTLYAEQFF.

This CDR3 reads CASSQDSRGLAGAGEQYF. The CDR3 DNA reads TGTGCCAGCAGCCAAGACAGTCGAGGGCTAGCGGGGGCTGGCGAGCAGTACTTC. This chain connects TRBV4-2 to TRBJ2-7, with 10 bases identical to TRBD2. The CDR3 runs to 18 residues. The V gene end was trimmed by 0 bases and the J gene end by 6 bases; junction bases not matched to a gene: 14. Germline CDR1 is LGHNA and CDR2 is YNFKEQ.

The rearrangement links TRBV2 to TRBJ1-2; D remains ambiguous. The V end lost 1 base, the J end lost 4 bases, and 10 bases lay between the germline ends. The length of the CDR3 is 14 residues. The germline CDR1 and CDR2 sequences are SNHLY and FYNNEI. CDR3 sequence reads: CASSEVEAFYGYTF. The DNA for the CDR3 is TGTGCCAGCAGTGAAGTGGAGGCATTCTATGGCTACACCTTC.

The genes are TRBV4-3 and TRBJ2-1, with TRBD2 matching 11 bases. The length of the CDR3 is 15 residues. The V gene end was trimmed by 4 bases and the J gene end by 3 bases; junction bases not matched to a gene: 2. CDR1 LGHNA and CDR2 YSLEER come from the germline V gene. The CDR3 nucleotides read TGCGCCAGCAGCCGGCTAGCGGGAGGCTACAATGAGCAGTTCTTC. Translation: CASSRLAGGYNEQFF.

This clone has more than one count but fewer than ten. The rearrangement links TRBV5-4 to TRBJ2-3; TRBD2 agrees at 11 bases. V was pared by 1 base and J by 5 bases, with 12 bases of the junction left unmatched. Looked up from germline, CDR1 is SGHNT and CDR2 is YYREEE (reference sequence). This CDR3 is 18 amino acids long. This CDR3 reads CASSLRALTSGSKDTQYF. The CDR3 DNA is TGTGCCAGCAGCTTGCGAGCCCTAACTAGCGGGAGTAAAGATACGCAGTATTTT. The full variable domain, with the rest looked up from reference TRBV5-4 and TRBJ2-3, is ETGVTQSPTHLIKTRGQQVTLRCSSQSGHNTVSWYQQALGQGPQFIFQYYREEENGRGNFPPRFSGLQFPNYSSELNVNALELDDSALYLCASSLRALTSGSKDTQYFGPGTRLTVL.

The CDR3 sequence: CASSPGLTYSGANVLTF. CDR3 bases: TGTGCCAGCAGCCCGGGACTTACCTACTCTGGGGCCAACGTCCTGACTTTC. This chain uses TRBV7-9 with TRBJ2-6, with TRBD2 as a possible D gene (6 bases). The germline V and J ends were trimmed by 5 bases and 0 bases, with 14 bases remaining between them. The germline V gene encodes CDR1 SEHNR and CDR2 FQNEAQ (reference sequence). The CDR3 runs to 17 residues.

The J gene is TRBJ2-3, the V gene TRBV28; TRBD2 matches 10 bases. The CDR3 spans 15 residues. Germline V gives CDR1 MDHEN, CDR2 SYDVKM. V dropped 6 bases and J dropped 1; count of bases not matched to a gene: 4. The CDR3 bases are TGTGCCAGCAGCTCAGCGGGAGGGGGCACAGATACGCAGTATTTT. Translation: CASSSAGGGTDTQYF.

This clone was seen only a few times. The gene calls are TRBV7-3 and TRBJ2-5, with 8 bases identical to TRBD2. CDR3 size: 15 residues. Germline CDR1 reads SGHTA; CDR2 reads FQGTGA. The J segment lost 5 bases and the V segment lost 2 bases, leaving 7 bases of the junction unmatched. The DNA for the CDR3 is TGTGCCAGCAGCTTATCCGGGAGGGCCGACGAGACCCAGTACTTC. It translates to CASSLSGRADETQYF.

This chain uses TRBV28 with TRBJ2-5; D is ambiguous. The CDR3 has 14 amino acids. Looked up from germline, CDR1 is MDHEN and CDR2 is SYDVKM. The ends were cut back, 7 bases at V and 5 bases at J, with 17 bases in the middle. The CDR3 sequence: CASTRGEVGETQYF. The CDR3 bases are TGTGCCAGCACACGCGGTGAAGTCGGTGAGACCCAGTACTTC.

This clone showed up just a few times. The V call is TRBV30, the J call TRBJ1-2; perhaps TRBD1 as D (6 bases). The germline CDR1 and CDR2 sequences are GTSNPN and SVGIG (reference sequence). Trimming pared 5 bases from V and 0 bases from J, leaving 16 bases between. The CDR3 runs to 15 residues. The CDR3 loop reads CAWGGQPYSNYGYTF. In DNA, the CDR3 is TGTGCCTGGGGGGGACAACCATACTCTAACTATGGCTACACCTTC.

This sequence joins TRBV12-5 and TRBJ2-7; TRBD2 aligns across 14 bases. CDR1 is LGHNT, CDR2 FRNRAP, per germline. This CDR3 is built from 15 residues. J was trimmed by 4 bases and V by 6 bases; bases with no gene match: 5. The CDR3 here is CASGLGTSGRYEQYF. The CDR3 DNA reads TGTGCTAGTGGGCTGGGGACTAGCGGGAGATACGAGCAGTACTTC.

A word on this clone: Other DNA sequences in this sample translate to the same CDR3. This chain joins TRBV29-1 and TRBJ2-7; 7 positions agree with TRBD2. The CDR3 is 12 residues long. V lost 2 bases and J lost 4; bases outside the gene matches: 2. Per the germline V gene, CDR1 is SQVTM and CDR2 is ANQGSEA. As DNA, the CDR3 is TGCAGCGTTGAAAGGGAGGGTTACGAGCAGTACTTC. Translation gives CSVEREGYEQYF.

This clone was detected only a few times. The rearrangement uses TRBV5-1 and TRBJ2-7; possible D gene TRBD2, 5 bases. Germline loops: CDR1 SGHRS, CDR2 YFSETQ. Trimming pared 5 bases from V and 3 bases from J, leaving 9 bases between. The CDR3 consists of 12 residues. The CDR3 region has the DNA TGCGCCAGCAGGGGAGTCTTCTACGAGCAGTACTTC. It yields the protein CASRGVFYEQYF. Full variable domain (outside the CDR3, taken from reference TRBV5-1 and TRBJ2-7): KAGVTQTPRYLIKTRGQQVTLSCSPISGHRSVSWYQQTPGQGLQFLFEYFSETQRNKGNFPGRFSGRQFSNSRSEMNVSTLELGDSALYLCASRGVFYEQYFGPGTRLTVT.

This rearrangement joins TRBV6-5 to TRBJ2-1, with 8 bases matching TRBD2. The CDR3 contains 16 residues. Germline loops: CDR1 MNHEY, CDR2 SVGAGI. The V segment lost 2 bases and the J segment 5 bases; nucleotides outside the gene matches: 8. The CDR3 loop reads CASSYDRSGVNNEQFF. CDR3 bases: TGTGCCAGCAGTTACGATCGTAGCGGGGTTAACAATGAGCAGTTCTTC.

On this clone: This CDR3 is also generated by other DNA sequences in the sample. The chain carries TRBV30 and TRBJ2-3, with D uncertain. The CDR3 loop spans 12 amino acids. Trimming removed 0 bases at V and 4 bases at J, with 5 bases between. Germline V gene data show CDR1 as GTSNPN and CDR2 as SVGIG (reference sequence). CDR3 sequence reads: CAWSVQSDTQYF. The CDR3 DNA is TGTGCCTGGAGTGTACAGTCAGATACGCAGTATTTT. Variable domain in full (rest from reference TRBV30 and TRBJ2-3): SQTIHQWPATLVQPVGSPLSLECTVEGTSNPNLYWYRQAAGRGLQLLFYSVGIGQISSEVPQNLSASRPQDRQFILSSKKLLLSDSGFYLCAWSVQSDTQYFGPGTRLTVL.

This clone showed up just a few times. This chain links TRBV6-1 with TRBJ1-2; TRBD1 matches 7 bases. The germline V gene encodes CDR1 MNHNS and CDR2 SASEGT. Germline trimming cut 10 bases from V and 8 bases from J; bases unmatched to any gene: 16. This CDR3 is 14 amino acids long. This CDR3 reads CAIQPPDRVNGYTF. Here the CDR3 DNA reads TGTGCCATCCAACCCCCAGACAGGGTGAACGGCTACACCTTC.

V usage is TRBV19 and J usage is TRBJ2-6; D unclear. The germline gives CDR1 LNHDA, CDR2 SQIVND (reference sequence). The CDR3 runs 15 residues. Trimming removed 8 bases from V and 1 base from J, with 12 bases in between. The CDR3 region has the DNA TGTGCCAGTGGCCCTCAAGAATCTGGGGCCAACGTCCTGACTTTC. Amino acid sequence: CASGPQESGANVLTF. The variable domain in full, with the rest retrieved from reference TRBV19 and TRBJ2-6, is DGGITQSPKYLFRKEGQNVTLSCEQNLNHDAMYWYRQDPGQGLRLIYYSQIVNDFQKGDIAEGYSVSREKKESFPLTVTSAQKNPTAFYLCASGPQESGANVLTFGAGSRLTVL.

J is TRBJ1-1 and V is TRBV6-6; D not certain. There are 15 residues in the CDR3. Germline CDR1 is MNHNY and CDR2 is SVGAGI (reference sequence). Trimming removed 7 bases from V and 6 bases from J, with 21 bases in between. In DNA, the CDR3 is TGTGCCAGCATCCTTCGCATAGGAGGAATGGCTGAAGCTTTCTTT. Its protein product is CASILRIGGMAEAFF.

The V gene is TRBV9, the J gene TRBJ2-3; 11 bases map to TRBD2. Germline V gene lookup returns CDR1 SGDLS and CDR2 YYNGEE. CDR3 length: 18 amino acids. The junction had 10 bases not matched to a gene; V was cut back by 2 bases and J by 2 bases. In nucleotides, the CDR3 is TGTGCCAGCAGCGTGGGACTAGCGGAGACCCTAGCCACAGATACGCAGTATTTT. Translation: CASSVGLAETLATDTQYF.

In this sample, this clone turned up a few times. The chain couples TRBV5-1 to TRBJ1-1, with 7 bases identical to TRBD1. The germline V gene encodes CDR1 SGHRS and CDR2 YFSETQ. The CDR3 has 11 residues. The junction had 6 bases not matched to a gene; V was cut back by 5 bases and J by 11 bases. The CDR3 sequence: CASSSDRVAFF. The CDR3 nucleotides are TGCGCCAGCAGTTCTGACAGGGTGGCTTTCTTT.